Listed below are T cell receptor beta chains from one sample, sequenced in a study of vaccination effects on CD4 cells after COVID-19. Sequencing was performed with immunoSEQ multiplex PCR; in TCRdb, only in-frame clones are kept and a portion is missing. The sample has around 71,000 clones; approximately 72% are singletons. No antigens are known for them. This specimen was CD4+ T cells from PBMCs cultured with HCoV-OC43 spike peptides, taken before COVID-19 vaccination. These receptors all come from a human donor who received a COVID-19 vaccine. The CDR3 runs from the conserved cysteine through the conserved F or W. D genes are given only for firm matches. Clone size is not always given. Where it is, it says once, few, many or a class for expanded clones.

D,V,size,J,CDR3,DNA
NA,TRBV4-1,NA,TRBJ1-3,CASSRSPQISGNTIYF,TGCGCCAGCAGCCGATCACCCCAGATCTCTGGAAACACCATATATTTT
TRBD1,TRBV13,few,TRBJ1-1,CASSLLTGGREAFF,TGTGCCAGCAGCTTACTGACAGGGGGCCGCGAAGCTTTCTTT
NA,TRBV5-4,once,TRBJ2-4,CASSGSTDAKNIQYF,TGTGCCAGCAGCGGATCGACGGACGCCAAAAACATTCAGTACTTC
NA,TRBV5-4,NA,TRBJ1-2,CASSSGVIDPLSNGYTF,TGTGCCAGCAGCTCCGGAGTGATAGACCCATTAAGTAATGGCTACACCTTC
TRBD1,TRBV7-2,NA,TRBJ2-5,CASSFDRGETQYF,TGTGCCAGCAGCTTCGACAGGGGAGAGACCCAGTACTTC
NA,TRBV4-2,NA,TRBJ2-1,CASSRRSPGGALLNEQFF,TGTGCCAGCAGCCGCCGAAGCCCAGGGGGGGCTTTACTGAATGAGCAGTTCTTC
TRBD1,TRBV6-5,NA,TRBJ1-5,CASSRSRDSYQPQHF,TGTGCCAGCAGTCGTTCCCGGGACAGCTATCAGCCCCAGCATTTT
TRBD2,TRBV9,NA,TRBJ2-2,CASSAQLSGGAVLFF,TGTGCCAGCAGCGCTCAACTCAGCGGGGGGGCCGTGCTGTTTTTT
TRBD1,TRBV5-1,NA,TRBJ2-2,CASSDSRGTGELFF,TGCGCCAGCAGCGACTCCAGGGGGACCGGGGAGCTGTTTTTT
NA,TRBV2,few,TRBJ1-2,CASSDNTIGNGYTF,TGTGCCAGCAGTGATAACACGATAGGGAATGGCTACACCTTC
NA,TRBV7-3,few,TRBJ2-2,CASSLGLGAGELFF,TGTGCCAGCAGCTTAGGGTTGGGGGCCGGGGAGCTGTTTTTT
TRBD2,TRBV11-3,NA,TRBJ2-2,CASSSSGGNTGELFF,TGTGCCAGCAGCTCCAGCGGGGGGAACACCGGGGAGCTGTTTTTT
TRBD2,TRBV15,NA,TRBJ2-2,CATSRDLAANTGELFF,TGTGCCACCAGCAGAGATCTAGCGGCGAACACCGGGGAGCTGTTTTTT
NA,TRBV10-1,NA,TRBJ2-2,CASSSGTNTGELFF,TGCGCCAGCAGTTCGGGAACCAACACCGGGGAGCTGTTTTTT
NA,TRBV4-3,few,TRBJ2-2,CASAPGGGHTGELFF,TGCGCCAGCGCACCTGGAGGGGGTCACACCGGGGAGCTGTTTTTT
TRBD1,TRBV27,once,TRBJ2-3,CASSDRAGDTQYF,TGTGCCAGCAGTGACAGGGCCGGGGATACGCAGTATTTT
NA,TRBV11-2,NA,TRBJ2-3,CASSLASLGTDTQYF,TGTGCCAGCAGCTTAGCTAGCTTGGGCACAGATACGCAGTATTTT
NA,TRBV19,NA,TRBJ1-1,CASAFRVLGTEAFF,TGTGCCAGTGCCTTCAGGGTCTTGGGCACTGAAGCTTTCTTT
TRBD1,TRBV18,NA,TRBJ2-5,CASSAAGTGETQYF,TGTGCCAGCTCAGCCGCCGGGACAGGGGAGACCCAGTACTTC
NA,TRBV19,once,TRBJ2-5,CASRGQGRETQYF,TGTGCCAGTAGGGGCCAGGGGAGAGAGACCCAGTACTTC
NA,TRBV10-1,NA,TRBJ2-2,CASSGQLITGELFF,TGCGCCAGCAGCGGACAGTTAATCACCGGGGAGCTGTTTTTT
NA,TRBV5-1,NA,TRBJ1-1,CASSLNGNNEAFF,TGCGCCAGCAGCTTGAATGGTAATAATGAAGCTTTCTTT
TRBD1,TRBV6-1,NA,TRBJ1-1,CASSERDRNTEAFF,TGTGCCAGCAGTGAGCGGGACAGGAACACTGAAGCTTTCTTT
TRBD1,TRBV20-1,NA,TRBJ1-2,CSASWLGGADYGYTF,TGCAGTGCTAGTTGGCTAGGGGGCGCGGACTATGGCTACACCTTC
TRBD1,TRBV23-1,few,TRBJ1-5,CASSQSRDRATRPNQPQHF,TGCGCCAGCAGTCAATCGAGGGACAGGGCGACTCGTCCGAATCAGCCCCAGCATTTT
NA,TRBV4-1,few,TRBJ1-1,CASSQLLLTGNTEAFF,TGCGCCAGCAGCCAACTACTATTAACAGGGAACACTGAAGCTTTCTTT
NA,TRBV2,NA,TRBJ2-5,CATKGAETQYF,TGTGCCACCAAAGGGGCGGAGACCCAGTACTTC
NA,TRBV24-1,NA,TRBJ2-3,CATSGLLGTDTQYF,TGTGCCACCAGTGGCCTATTAGGCACAGATACGCAGTATTTT
NA,TRBV5-1,NA,TRBJ1-1,CASTPSSNTEAFF,TGCGCCAGCACTCCCTCCTCTAACACTGAAGCTTTCTTT
NA,TRBV9,once,TRBJ2-3,CASSLSAGGTDTQYF,TGTGCCAGCAGCTTGTCGGCGGGCGGCACAGATACGCAGTATTTT
NA,TRBV29-1,few,TRBJ2-1,CSVRHSNSYNEQFF,TGCAGCGTACGACACTCGAATTCCTACAATGAGCAGTTCTTC
NA,TRBV25-1,NA,TRBJ1-2,CASSGTFFYGYTF,TGTGCCAGCAGTGGCACCTTTTTTTATGGCTACACCTTC
NA,TRBV5-1,NA,TRBJ1-6,CASSPQGPGINSPLHF,TGCGCCAGCAGCCCCCAAGGGCCGGGGATTAATTCACCCCTCCACTTT
NA,TRBV19,NA,TRBJ1-2,CASSPGHNYGYTF,TGTGCCAGTAGCCCGGGACATAACTATGGCTACACCTTC
NA,TRBV27,NA,TRBJ1-4,CASGPSGRTLSKLFF,TGTGCCAGCGGCCCCTCGGGACGCACTTTATCGAAACTGTTTTTT
TRBD1,TRBV2,NA,TRBJ1-3,CAGTGTVSGNTIYF,TGTGCCGGGACCGGGACAGTCTCTGGAAACACCATATATTTT
TRBD1,TRBV9,NA,TRBJ1-4,CASSVGSGQGGKLFF,TGTGCCAGCAGCGTAGGTTCGGGACAGGGCGGAAAACTGTTTTTT
NA,TRBV19,NA,TRBJ2-2,CASSITLNTGELFF,TGTGCCAGTAGTATCACCCTGAACACCGGGGAGCTGTTTTTT
NA,TRBV4-1,NA,TRBJ1-6,CASRPTGSQNSPLHF,TGCGCCAGCAGACCAACTGGGAGTCAGAATTCACCCCTCCACTTT
TRBD1,TRBV28,NA,TRBJ2-2,CASITWDSSTRELFF,TGTGCCAGCATAACTTGGGACAGCTCTACCCGGGAGCTGTTTTTT
NA,TRBV12-5,NA,TRBJ2-2,CASGLVPDGDSWTGELFF,TGTGCTAGTGGTTTGGTACCCGACGGGGATTCCTGGACCGGGGAGCTGTTTTTT
NA,TRBV5-1,NA,TRBJ2-5,CASSLRTSQETQYF,TGCGCCAGCAGCCTCCGGACCTCCCAAGAGACCCAGTACTTC